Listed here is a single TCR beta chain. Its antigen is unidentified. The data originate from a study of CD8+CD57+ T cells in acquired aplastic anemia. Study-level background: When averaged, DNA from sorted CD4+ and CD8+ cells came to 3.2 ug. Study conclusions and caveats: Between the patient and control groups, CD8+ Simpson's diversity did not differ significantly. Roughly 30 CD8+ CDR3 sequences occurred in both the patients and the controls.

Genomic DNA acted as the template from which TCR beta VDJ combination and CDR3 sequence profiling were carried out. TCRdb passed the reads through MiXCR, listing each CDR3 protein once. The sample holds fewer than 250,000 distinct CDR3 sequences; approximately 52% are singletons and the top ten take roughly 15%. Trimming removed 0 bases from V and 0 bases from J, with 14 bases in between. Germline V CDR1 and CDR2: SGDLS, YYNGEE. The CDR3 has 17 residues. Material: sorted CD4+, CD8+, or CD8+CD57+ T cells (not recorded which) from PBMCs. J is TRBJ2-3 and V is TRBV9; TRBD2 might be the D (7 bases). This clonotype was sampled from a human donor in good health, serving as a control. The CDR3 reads CASSVGWGGPSTDTQYF. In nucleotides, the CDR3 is TGTGCCAGCAGCGTAGGTTGGGGGGGCCCTAGCACAGATACGCAGTATTTT.